Shown below are 8 T cell receptor beta chains from a single sample sequenced in a study of T cell changes during pregnancy in multiple sclerosis. The protocol was immunoSEQ multiplex PCR, while the TCRdb copy is restricted to in-frame clones and leaves out a portion. Of 40,000 to 50,000 clones in the sample, 91% were seen once. The starting material was CD8+ T cells from peripheral blood mononuclear cells, obtained after pregnancy. These receptors were collected from a female donor with multiple sclerosis, enrolled in a pregnancy study.

The genes are TRBV13 and TRBJ2-3; TRBD2 aligns across 9 bases. Trimming took 7 bases from V and 8 from J; bases not matched to a gene: 7. The CDR3 runs to 13 residues. The germline CDR1 and CDR2 sequences are PRHDT and FYEKMQ (reference sequence). The CDR3 here is CASKVAGVVTQYF. The CDR3 nucleotides read TGTGCCAGCAAGGTAGCGGGGGTTGTTACGCAGTATTTT.

The genes are TRBV5-6 and TRBJ2-2; tentatively, D is TRBD2 (7 bases). The CDR3 spans 16 residues. CDR1 and CDR2 from the germline V gene are SGHDT and YYEEEE. With 3 bases removed from V and 4 bases from J, the gap between germline ends came to 16 bases. The CDR3 protein is CASSSDKGGFTGELFF. The CDR3 DNA reads as TGTGCCAGCAGCTCAGACAAGGGGGGGTTCACCGGGGAGCTGTTTTTT.

Written as DNA, the CDR3 is TGTGCCAGCAGCCAAGATCCCATGAACACTGAAGCTTTCTTT. Amino acid sequence: CASSQDPMNTEAFF. The V and J genes are TRBV14 and TRBJ1-1; D is undetermined. Germline CDR1 SGHDN, CDR2 FVKESK. This CDR3 comprises 14 residues. Trimming removed 0 bases from V and 0 bases from J, with 5 bases in between.

The rearrangement joins TRBV28 to TRBJ2-3; the match to TRBD1 covers 9 bases. Germline loops: CDR1 MDHEN, CDR2 SYDVKM. This CDR3 is 15 amino acids long. After removal of 5 bases from V and 4 bases from J, the junction contained 7 bases not matched to a gene. The CDR3 DNA follows: TGTGCCAGCAGTCCGGGACAGGGAAGGGCAGATACGCAGTATTTT. The encoded protein is CASSPGQGRADTQYF.

The chain joins TRBV2 to TRBJ2-5; 11 bases map to TRBD2. Germline CDR1 and CDR2: SNHLY and FYNNEI. The length of the CDR3 is 15 residues. After removal of 5 bases from V and 2 bases from J, the junction contained 4 bases not matched to a gene. CDR3 sequence reads: CASSPRTSGQETQYF. CDR3 DNA sequence: TGTGCCAGCAGTCCCAGGACTAGCGGGCAAGAGACCCAGTACTTC.

The chain joins TRBV15 to TRBJ2-7; 7 nucleotides line up with TRBD1. The V and J ends lost 0 bases and 6 bases, in that order; junction bases with no gene match: 5. The CDR3 covers 14 residues. Germline loops: CDR1 LNHNV, CDR2 YYDKDF (reference sequence). Here the CDR3 reads CATSRDLQGTEQYF. The CDR3 bases are TGTGCCACCAGCAGAGATCTACAGGGGACCGAGCAGTACTTC.

The rearrangement links TRBV2 to TRBJ2-3, with 8 bases identical to TRBD1. This CDR3 is 13 amino acids long. After removal of 6 bases from V and 2 bases from J, the junction contained 1 base not matched to a gene. CDR1 is SNHLY, CDR2 FYNNEI, per germline. CDR3 amino acids: CASRTGDTDTQYF. The CDR3 DNA is TGTGCCAGCAGGACAGGGGACACAGATACGCAGTATTTT.

The rearrangement joins TRBV2 to TRBJ1-1; unclear D gene. Germline CDR1 and CDR2: SNHLY and FYNNEI. Trimming took 5 bases from V and 4 from J, leaving 8 bases between them. This CDR3 spans 12 amino acids. The CDR3 DNA reads as TGTGCCAGCAGTTACATGCCCACTGAAGCTTTCTTT. This encodes CASSYMPTEAFF.